The rows below give T cell receptor beta chains drawn from one sample of a study of tumor-infiltrating lymphocytes in primary liver carcinoma. TCRdb re-derived calls from the multiplex PCR reads in MiXCR, one entry per CDR3 protein. This repertoire shows hundreds of thousands of distinct CDR3 sequences, 50% to 60% found once; its top ten account for over 15%. Sequenced sample: peripheral blood. The receptors stem from a woman between 25 and 40 years old with primary liver carcinoma and hepatitis B virus infection. Both conserved end residues are part of each CDR3. A D gene is named only where the DNA matches it firmly. The size entry is marked missing in some rows and otherwise reads once, few, many or a size class.

TRBJ2-7	TRBD1	TRBV6-5	many	CASRKTGGRLEQYF	TGTGCCAGCAGAAAAACAGGGGGGAGACTCGAGCAGTACTTC
TRBJ2-5	TRBD2	TRBV28	once	CASSFGSGGQETQYF	TGTGCCAGCAGTTTCGGTAGCGGGGGACAAGAGACCCAGTACTTC
TRBJ2-3	NA	TRBV28	few	CASSSVGVADTQYF	TGTGCCAGCAGCTCTGTCGGGGTTGCAGATACGCAGTATTTT
TRBJ2-7	TRBD2	TRBV11-3	NA	CAGSAGLEIYEQYF	TGTGCCGGCAGCGCGGGACTAGAAATCTATGAGCAGTACTTC
TRBJ2-1	NA	TRBV5-4	NA	CTSSYYPMDVPDNEQFF	TGTACCAGCAGTTATTACCCCATGGACGTTCCCGACAATGAGCAGTTCTTC
TRBJ2-2	NA	TRBV11-2	few	CASSGANTGELFF	TGTGCCAGCAGCGGGGCGAACACCGGGGAGCTGTTTTTT
TRBJ2-3	NA	TRBV5-6	NA	CASSRGSSTDTQYF	TGTGCCAGCAGTCGGGGCTCTAGCACAGATACGCAGTATTTT
TRBJ2-1	NA	TRBV7-9	NA	CASSAKGSEFPSRYNEQFF	TGTGCCAGCAGCGCCAAAGGATCCGAGTTCCCGTCCCGATACAATGAGCAGTTCTTC
TRBJ1-4	NA	TRBV12-3/TRBV12-4	many	CASRPANNEKLFF	TGTGCCAGCCGGCCGGCAAATAATGAAAAACTGTTTTTT
TRBJ2-7	TRBD2	TRBV7-9	few	CASSLGGPGLENEQYF	TGTGCCAGCAGCTTAGGAGGACCGGGACTAGAAAACGAGCAGTACTTC
TRBJ2-1	NA	TRBV6-5	many	CASSYSGVNEQFF	TGTGCCAGCAGTTACTCTGGGGTTAATGAGCAGTTCTTC
TRBJ2-7	NA	TRBV28	few	CASTTPYEQYF	TGTGCCAGCACCACCCCCTATGAGCAGTACTTC
TRBJ2-4	TRBD2	TRBV20-1	NA	CSATGTSGREWDIQYF	TGCAGTGCAACCGGGACTAGCGGGCGAGAGTGGGACATTCAGTACTTC
TRBJ2-5	TRBD2	TRBV4-2	many	CASSQDSGGLAGASRETQYF	TGTGCCAGCAGCCAAGATTCTGGCGGACTAGCGGGAGCGTCTAGAGAGACCCAGTACTTC
TRBJ1-1	TRBD1	TRBV10-3	NA	CAIRDRADSEAFF	TGTGCCATCAGGGACAGGGCCGACAGTGAAGCTTTCTTC
TRBJ1-1	TRBD1	TRBV12-3/TRBV12-4	NA	CASSLFGGHSGGKYIEAFF	TGTGCCAGCAGTTTGTTCGGGGGACATTCAGGGGGCAAGTACATTGAAGCTTTCTTT
TRBJ2-7	NA	TRBV28	few	CASSWTEPLYEQYF	TGTGCCAGCAGTTGGACCGAACCTCTCTACGAGCAGTACTTC
TRBJ2-2	NA	TRBV6-1	NA	CASSYPGHGRLNTGELFF	TGTGCCAGCAGTTACCCGGGACATGGGAGATTGAACACCGGGGAGCTGTTTTTT
TRBJ2-7	NA	TRBV5-1	NA	CASSLAPGYSYEQYF	TGCGCCAGCAGCTTGGCGCCAGGCTACTCCTACGAGCAGTACTTC
TRBJ2-7	TRBD2	TRBV6-5	NA	CASRLKRGGHYEQYF	TGTGCCAGCAGACTAAAGCGGGGGGGCCACTACGAGCAGTACTTC
TRBJ1-5	NA	TRBV6-2/TRBV6-3	NA	CASSLPLYGRGNQPQHF	TGTGCCAGCAGTCTACCCCTGTATGGAAGGGGGAATCAGCCCCAGCATTTT
TRBJ1-5	TRBD1	TRBV6-5	NA	CASSNRGNNQLQHF	TGTGCCAGCAGTAACAGGGGGAATAATCAGCTCCAGCATTTT
TRBJ2-5	TRBD1	TRBV6-1	few	CASRPTPGQGQETQYF	TGTGCCAGCAGGCCCACCCCGGGACAGGGACAAGAGACCCAGTACTTC
TRBJ2-7	TRBD2	TRBV12-3/TRBV12-4	NA	CASSPPGGGIYEQYF	TGTGCCAGCAGTCCCCCCGGGGGGGGAATCTACGAGCAGTACTTC
TRBJ2-3	TRBD1	TRBV11-2	many	CASSLRPTGATDTQYF	TGTGCCAGCAGCCTGAGACCGACAGGGGCCACAGATACGCAGTATTTT
TRBJ2-5	NA	TRBV12-5	few	CASGPERAYRETQYF	TGTGCTAGTGGTCCTGAAAGGGCGTACCGGGAGACCCAGTACTTC
TRBJ2-5	NA	TRBV6-6	NA	CASSNLQGRGETQYF	TGTGCCAGCAGTAACCTTCAGGGGCGCGGAGAGACCCAGTACTTC
TRBJ2-3	TRBD2	TRBV4-2	NA	CASSREGLAGRGTDTQYF	TGTGCCAGCAGCCGAGAAGGTCTAGCGGGGAGAGGCACAGATACGCAGTATTTT
TRBJ1-1	TRBD1	TRBV29-1	many	CSVTGKFLGTEAFF	TGCAGCGTGACAGGGAAGTTTTTGGGCACTGAAGCTTTCTTT
TRBJ2-3	NA	TRBV11-2	NA	CASSSLKNTDMQYF	TGTGCCAGTAGCTCCCTCAAGAACACAGATATGCAGTATTTT
TRBJ2-5	NA	TRBV13	NA	CASSSALDQETPYF	TGTGCCAGCAGCTCCGCCTTGGACCAAGAGACCCCGTACTTC
TRBJ2-2	NA	TRBV4-2	NA	CASSHEAQTGELFF	TGTGCCAGCAGCCATGAGGCACAAACCGGGGAGCTGTTTTTT
TRBJ1-5	TRBD1	TRBV28	few	CASNLQGARNQPQHF	TGTGCCAGCAACCTTCAGGGGGCTCGCAATCAGCCCCAGCATTTT
TRBJ1-1	NA	TRBV7-9	NA	CASSGTTGARRGEAFF	TGTGCCAGCAGCGGAACGACCGGGGCCAGAAGAGGTGAAGCTTTCTTT
TRBJ1-4	TRBD1	TRBV28	NA	CASSDRGPGEKLFF	TGTGCCAGCAGTGACAGGGGGCCTGGTGAAAAACTGTTTTTT
TRBJ2-6	TRBD2	TRBV11-2	NA	CASNSSGRASGANVLTF	TGTGCCAGCAACTCTAGCGGGAGGGCCAGTGGGGCCAACGTCCTGACTTTC
TRBJ1-2	NA	TRBV12-3/TRBV12-4	few	CASSTDYYGYTF	TGTGCCAGCAGTACAGACTACTATGGCTACACCTTC
TRBJ2-7	NA	TRBV7-8	NA	CASSSGTLDPYEQYF	TGTGCCAGCAGCTCCGGGACACTGGATCCCTACGAGCAGTACTTC
TRBJ2-5	NA	TRBV11-2	NA	CAISLQRWGETQYF	TGTGCCATCAGCTTGCAGAGATGGGGTGAGACCCAGTACTTC
TRBJ1-3	NA	TRBV12-3/TRBV12-4	many	CASSFSSGNTIYF	TGTGCCAGCAGTTTTTCTTCTGGAAACACCATATATTTT
TRBJ1-1	NA	TRBV6-5	many	CASSYFRVGRAEAFF	TGTGCCAGCAGTTACTTTCGCGTAGGGAGGGCTGAAGCTTTCTTT
TRBJ2-1	NA	TRBV2	NA	CASSVQVLNEQFF	TGTGCCAGCAGTGTTCAAGTCCTTAATGAGCAGTTCTTC
TRBJ1-1	NA	TRBV12-3/TRBV12-4	NA	CASSFYRAEAFF	TGTGCCAGCAGTTTTTACAGGGCTGAAGCTTTCTTT
TRBJ2-2	NA	TRBV5-1	few	CASSRDPGVDTGELFF	TGCGCCAGCAGCCGGGACCCCGGAGTGGACACCGGGGAGCTGTTTTTT
TRBJ1-1	NA	TRBV6-1	NA	CASSQRGRALNTDAFF	TGTGCCAGCAGCCAAAGAGGCCGGGCCTTGAACACTGATGCTTTCTTT
TRBJ1-5	NA	TRBV6-2/TRBV6-3	many	CASTLDGNQPQHF	TGTGCCAGCACCTTAGACGGGAATCAGCCCCAGCATTTT